Listed below are T cell receptor beta chains from one sample, sequenced in a study of early stage breast cancer tumors. This table comes from immunoSEQ multiplex PCR, and its TCRdb copy is limited to in-frame clones, with some not included. The data show tens of thousands of clones, around 69% seen once. Sequencing input: blood. The receptors were sampled from a person between 50 and 60 years old with breast cancer. Both conserved end residues are part of each CDR3.

CASRTGSTDTQYF,TRBJ2-3,TRBV6-5
CAWLSGTTTEAFF,TRBJ1-1,TRBV30
CAWTRTSGPQETQYF,TRBJ2-5,TRBV30
CASSKEGRVDSNQPQHF,TRBJ1-5,TRBV21-1
CASSQGGANYGYTF,TRBJ1-2,TRBV4-3
CASSLETRGSGNTIYF,TRBJ1-3,TRBV7-9
CASRPLGNTAFF,TRBJ1-1,TRBV2
CASSIRGTSSYESYNEQFF,TRBJ2-1,TRBV5-6
CASSLWSPGTPERYTF,TRBJ1-2,TRBV27
CASSSISAVSTDTQYF,TRBJ2-3,TRBV7-9
CASSSRQGEGGYTF,TRBJ1-2,TRBV27
CSAISGNEQFF,TRBJ2-1,TRBV20-1
CASSLTPTGTGAAYGYTF,TRBJ1-2,TRBV27
CASSPPGQVNEQFF,TRBJ2-1,TRBV18
CASSRPGDTGELFF,TRBJ2-2,TRBV7-8
CSAHGGNRPEAFF,TRBJ1-1,TRBV29-1
CASSYVQGASEAFF,TRBJ1-1,TRBV6-5
CASSLYIGDEQYF,TRBJ2-7,TRBV5-4
CASSLSPGDIQYF,TRBJ2-4,TRBV7-9
CASSSLPSAGGPDTQYF,TRBJ2-3,TRBV5-5
CASSENRDGQPQHF,TRBJ1-5,TRBV25-1
CASSPGGDISYEQYF,TRBJ2-7,TRBV18
CASSWGQGDGEQYF,TRBJ2-7,TRBV5-1
CASSETSRSQYF,TRBJ2-3,TRBV2
CASGPRQDEKLFF,TRBJ1-4,TRBV6-5
CASSLVRGGEAFF,TRBJ1-1,TRBV6-5
CASSLGQGSTQHF,TRBJ1-5,TRBV7-6
CARVGVQQSYEQYF,TRBJ2-7,TRBV19
CATSRGGDRGLYEQYF,TRBJ2-7,TRBV15
CASSPLGRGGSPLHF,TRBJ1-6,TRBV7-2
CASSLAKGAGYNEQFF,TRBJ2-1,TRBV7-9
CASTDSGARGNTIYF,TRBJ1-3,TRBV19
CASSLGGALNTEAFF,TRBJ1-1,TRBV5-1